The clone carrying this T cell receptor (beta chain) was seen more than once but under ten times. Its antigen is not identified. The sample comes from a study of response to subunit inactivated influenza vaccine. TCRdb re-analysed the RT-PCR reads in MiXCR, keeping a single row per CDR3 protein. The sample shows fewer than 650,000 distinct CDR3 sequences, roughly 13% of them seen only once. Study-wide results and caveats: A suggestion made by the authors is that each seasonal influenza vaccination recruits few new T cells.

V lost 5 bases to trimming and J lost 1 base; unmatched junction nucleotides: 5. CDR3 length equals 15 residues. Sequencing used PBMCs from blood, obtained roughly 48 days after vaccination. The V gene is TRBV12-3 or TRBV12-4, the J gene TRBJ2-1, with 7 bases that match TRBD1. The clonotype was recovered from a man aged 45-60 years who received an inactivated influenza vaccine. CDR3 in DNA: TGTGCCAGCAGTACCGGGACAGCGTCCTACAATGAGCAGTTCTTC. The encoded protein is CASSTGTASYNEQFF.